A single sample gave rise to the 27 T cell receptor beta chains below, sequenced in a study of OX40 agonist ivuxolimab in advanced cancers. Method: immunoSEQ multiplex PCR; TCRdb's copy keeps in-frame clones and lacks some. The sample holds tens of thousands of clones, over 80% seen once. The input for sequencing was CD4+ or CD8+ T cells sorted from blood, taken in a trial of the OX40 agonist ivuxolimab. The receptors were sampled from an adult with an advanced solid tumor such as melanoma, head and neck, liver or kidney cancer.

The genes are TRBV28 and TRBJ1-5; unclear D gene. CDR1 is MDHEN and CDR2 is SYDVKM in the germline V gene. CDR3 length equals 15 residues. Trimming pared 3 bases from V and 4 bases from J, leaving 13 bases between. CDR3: CASSLVQRRNQPQHF. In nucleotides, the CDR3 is TGTGCCAGCAGTTTGGTTCAACGACGGAATCAGCCCCAGCATTTT.

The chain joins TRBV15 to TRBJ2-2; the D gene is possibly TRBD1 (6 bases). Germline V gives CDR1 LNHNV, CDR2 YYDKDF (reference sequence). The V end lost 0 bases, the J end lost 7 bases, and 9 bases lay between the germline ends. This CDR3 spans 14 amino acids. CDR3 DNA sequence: TGTGCCACCAGCAGAGATCAAGGGGGCGGGGAGCTGTTTTTT. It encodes CATSRDQGGGELFF.

The CDR3 protein is CASSLGPSGRLDTQYF. The CDR3 DNA follows: TGCGCCAGCAGCTTGGGGCCTAGCGGGAGACTAGATACGCAGTATTTT. This chain links TRBV5-1 with TRBJ2-3, with 10 bases fitting TRBD2. This CDR3 has 16 amino acids. After removal of 0 bases from V and 5 bases from J, the junction contained 6 bases not matched to a gene. Germline V CDR1 and CDR2: SGHRS, YFSETQ.

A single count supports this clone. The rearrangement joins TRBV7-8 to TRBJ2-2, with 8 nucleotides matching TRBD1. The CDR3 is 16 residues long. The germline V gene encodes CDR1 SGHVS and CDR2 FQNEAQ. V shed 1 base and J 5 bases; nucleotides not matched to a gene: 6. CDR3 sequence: CASSLGSTGVTGELFF. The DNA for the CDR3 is TGTGCCAGCAGCTTAGGGTCGACAGGGGTGACCGGGGAGCTGTTTTTT.

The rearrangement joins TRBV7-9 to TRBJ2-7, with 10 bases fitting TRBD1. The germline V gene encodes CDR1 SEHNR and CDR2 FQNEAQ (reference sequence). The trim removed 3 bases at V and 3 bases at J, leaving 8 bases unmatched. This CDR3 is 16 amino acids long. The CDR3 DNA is TGTGCCAGCAGCTTGCCTGGGGACAGGGGTTTCTACGAGCAGTACTTC. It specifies CASSLPGDRGFYEQYF.

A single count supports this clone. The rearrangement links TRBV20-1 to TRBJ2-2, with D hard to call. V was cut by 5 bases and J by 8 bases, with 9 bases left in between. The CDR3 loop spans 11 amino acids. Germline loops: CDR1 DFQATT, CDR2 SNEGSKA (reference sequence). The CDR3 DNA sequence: TGCAGTGCTCCCTACCGGGGGGAGCTGTTTTTT. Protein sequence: CSAPYRGELFF.

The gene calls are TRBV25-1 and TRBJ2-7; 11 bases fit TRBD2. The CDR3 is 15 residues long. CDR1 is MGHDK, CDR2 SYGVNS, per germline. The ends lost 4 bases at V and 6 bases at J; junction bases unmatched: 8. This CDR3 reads CASSVTGLAVFEQYF. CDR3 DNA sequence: TGTGCCAGCAGTGTCACGGGACTAGCGGTTTTCGAGCAGTACTTC.

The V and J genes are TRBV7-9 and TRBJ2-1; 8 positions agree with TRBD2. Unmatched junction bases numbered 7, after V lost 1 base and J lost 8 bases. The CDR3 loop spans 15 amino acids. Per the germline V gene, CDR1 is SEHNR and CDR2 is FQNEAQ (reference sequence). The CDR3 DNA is TGTGCCAGCAGCTTAGGAAGCCGGGAGGGCGATGAGCAGTTCTTC. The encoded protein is CASSLGSREGDEQFF.

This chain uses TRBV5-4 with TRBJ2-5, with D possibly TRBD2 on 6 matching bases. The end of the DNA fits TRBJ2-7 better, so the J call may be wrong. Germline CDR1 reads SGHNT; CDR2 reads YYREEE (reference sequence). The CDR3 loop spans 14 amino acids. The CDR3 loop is CASRAGGGKNEQYF. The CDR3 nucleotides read TGTGCCAGCAGGGCCGGTGGGGGGAAGAACGAGCAGTACTTC.

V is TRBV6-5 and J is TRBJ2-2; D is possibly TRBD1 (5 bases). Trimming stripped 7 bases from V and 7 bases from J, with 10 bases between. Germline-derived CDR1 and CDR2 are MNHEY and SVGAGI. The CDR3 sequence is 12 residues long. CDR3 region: CASNGADGELFF. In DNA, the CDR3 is TGTGCCAGCAATGGGGCGGACGGGGAGCTGTTTTTT.

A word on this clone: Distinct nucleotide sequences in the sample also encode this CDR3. DNA for the CDR3: TGTGCCAGCAGTTCCAACACCGGGGAGCTGTTTTTT. It specifies CASSSNTGELFF. The rearrangement links TRBV7-3 to TRBJ2-2; D remains unclear. From germline, CDR1 is SGHTA and CDR2 FQGTGA. The CDR3 contains 12 residues. V was cut by 6 bases and J by 2 bases, with 4 bases left in between.

CDR3 region: CSVEGPELGYTF. As DNA, the CDR3 is TGCAGCGTTGAAGGTCCAGAACTGGGCTACACCTTC. J is TRBJ1-2 and V is TRBV29-1; D gene ambiguous. CDR3 length: 12 amino acids. Trimming cost V 1 base and J 8 bases, with 11 bases left between them. Germline CDR1 reads SQVTM; CDR2 reads ANQGSEA.

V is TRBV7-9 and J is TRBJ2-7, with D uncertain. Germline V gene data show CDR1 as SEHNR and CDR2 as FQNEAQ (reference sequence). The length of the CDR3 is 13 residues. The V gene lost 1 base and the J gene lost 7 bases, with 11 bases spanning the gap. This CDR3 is CASSLDTPLEQYF. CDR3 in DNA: TGTGCCAGCAGCTTAGACACTCCCCTGGAGCAGTACTTC.

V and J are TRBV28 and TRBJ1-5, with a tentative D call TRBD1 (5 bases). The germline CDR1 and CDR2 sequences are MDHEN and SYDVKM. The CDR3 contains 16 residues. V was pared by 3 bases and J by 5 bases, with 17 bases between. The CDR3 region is CASSLGDPIPDQPQHF. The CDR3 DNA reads TGTGCCAGCAGTTTGGGGGACCCAATACCCGATCAGCCCCAGCATTTT. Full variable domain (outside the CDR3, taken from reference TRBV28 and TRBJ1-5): DVKVTQSSRYLVKRTGEKVFLECVQDMDHENMFWYRQDPGLGLRLIYFSYDVKMKEKGDIPEGYSVSREKKERFSLILESASTNQTSMYLCASSLGDPIPDQPQHFGDGTRLSIL.

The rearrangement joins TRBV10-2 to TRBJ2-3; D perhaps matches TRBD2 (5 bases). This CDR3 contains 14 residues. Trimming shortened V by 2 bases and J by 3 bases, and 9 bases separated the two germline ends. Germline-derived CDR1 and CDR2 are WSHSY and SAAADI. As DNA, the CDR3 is TGCGCCAGCAGTGAGCTCGGGAAGACAGATACGCAGTATTTT. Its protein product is CASSELGKTDTQYF.

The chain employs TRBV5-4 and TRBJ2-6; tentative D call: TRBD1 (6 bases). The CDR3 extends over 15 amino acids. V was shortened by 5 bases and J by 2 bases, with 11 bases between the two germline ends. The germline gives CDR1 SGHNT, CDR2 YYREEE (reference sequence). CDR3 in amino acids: CASREGGAGANVLTF. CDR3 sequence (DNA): TGTGCCAGCAGGGAAGGGGGAGCTGGGGCCAACGTCCTGACTTTC.

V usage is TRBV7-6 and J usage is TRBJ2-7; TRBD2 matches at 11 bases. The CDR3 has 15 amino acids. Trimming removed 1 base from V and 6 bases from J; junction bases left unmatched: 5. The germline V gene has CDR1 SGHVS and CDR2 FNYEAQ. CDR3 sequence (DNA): TGTGCCAGCAGCTTAGAGTCTAGCGGGAGGTCCGAGCAGTACTTC. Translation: CASSLESSGRSEQYF. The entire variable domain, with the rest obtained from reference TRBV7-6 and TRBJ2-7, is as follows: GAGVSQSPRYKVTKRGQDVALRCDPISGHVSLYWYRQALGQGPEFLTYFNYEAQQDKSGLPNDRFSAERPEGSISTLTIQRTEQRDSAMYRCASSLESSGRSEQYFGPGTRLTVT.

The CDR3 coding sequence is TGTGCCTCTAACCCCGGACAGGAGTTGGGAAACACCATATATTTT. This encodes CASNPGQELGNTIYF. The V gene is TRBV9, the J gene TRBJ1-3; TRBD1 aligns across 7 bases. The germline CDR1 and CDR2 sequences are SGDLS and YYNGEE. This CDR3 comprises 15 residues. The V and J ends lost 10 bases and 4 bases, in that order; junction bases with no gene match: 14.

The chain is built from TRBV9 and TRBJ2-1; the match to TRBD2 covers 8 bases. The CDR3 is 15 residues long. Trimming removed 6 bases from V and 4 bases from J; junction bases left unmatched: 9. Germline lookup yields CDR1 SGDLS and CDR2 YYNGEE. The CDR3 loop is CASTHSGGEYNEQFF. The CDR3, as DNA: TGTGCCAGCACCCACAGCGGGGGTGAGTACAATGAGCAGTTCTTC.

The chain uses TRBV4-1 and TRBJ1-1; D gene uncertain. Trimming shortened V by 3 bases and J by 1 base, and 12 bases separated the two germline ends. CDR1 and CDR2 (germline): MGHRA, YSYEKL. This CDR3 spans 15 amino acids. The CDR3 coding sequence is TGCGCCAGCAGCCATCCTCCACCTTCGAACACTGAAGCTTTCTTT. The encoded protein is CASSHPPPSNTEAFF.

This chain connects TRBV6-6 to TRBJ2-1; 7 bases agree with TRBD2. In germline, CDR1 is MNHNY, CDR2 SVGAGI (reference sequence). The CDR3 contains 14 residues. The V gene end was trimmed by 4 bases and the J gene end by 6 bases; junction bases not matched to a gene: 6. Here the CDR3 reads CASSSPGTINEQFF. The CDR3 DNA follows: TGTGCCAGCAGTTCCCCCGGGACTATCAATGAGCAGTTCTTC.

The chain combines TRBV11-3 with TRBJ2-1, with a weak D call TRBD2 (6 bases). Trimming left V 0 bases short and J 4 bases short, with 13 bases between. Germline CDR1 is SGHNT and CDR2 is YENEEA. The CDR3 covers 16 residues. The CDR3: CASSLDGYGGYNEQFF. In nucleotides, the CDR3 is TGTGCCAGCAGCTTAGATGGATACGGGGGTTACAATGAGCAGTTCTTC. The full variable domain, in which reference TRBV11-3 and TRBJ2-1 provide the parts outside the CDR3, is EAGVVQSPRYKIIEKKQPVAFWCNPISGHNTLYWYLQNLGQGPELLIRYENEEAVDDSQLPKDRFSAERLKGVDSTLKIQPAELGDSAVYLCASSLDGYGGYNEQFFGPGTRLTVL.

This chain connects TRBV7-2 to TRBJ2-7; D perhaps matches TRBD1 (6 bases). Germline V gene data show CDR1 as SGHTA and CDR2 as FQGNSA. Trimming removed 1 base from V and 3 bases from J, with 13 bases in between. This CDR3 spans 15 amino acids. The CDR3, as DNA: TGTGCCAGCAGCTTAGATCAGGGGCAGATCTACGAGCAGTACTTC. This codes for CASSLDQGQIYEQYF.

The CDR3 loop is CASSQMWGGPQTEAFF. The CDR3 nucleotides are TGCGCCAGCAGCCAAATGTGGGGAGGGCCCCAAACTGAAGCTTTCTTT. V usage is TRBV4-1 and J usage is TRBJ1-1; D gene ambiguous. The CDR3 has 16 residues. Between the trimmed V and J ends, which lost 2 bases and 5 bases, there was a span of 18 bases. Germline CDR1 and CDR2: MGHRA and YSYEKL.

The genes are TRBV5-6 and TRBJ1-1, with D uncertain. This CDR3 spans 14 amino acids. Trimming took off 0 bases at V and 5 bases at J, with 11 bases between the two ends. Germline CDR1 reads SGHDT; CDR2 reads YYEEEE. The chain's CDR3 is CASSLGLLLTEAFF. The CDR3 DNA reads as TGTGCCAGCAGCTTGGGGCTCCTTTTGACTGAAGCTTTCTTT.

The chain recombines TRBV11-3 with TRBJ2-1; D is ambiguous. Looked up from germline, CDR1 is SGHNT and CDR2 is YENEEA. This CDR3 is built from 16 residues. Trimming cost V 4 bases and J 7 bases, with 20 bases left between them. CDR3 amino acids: CASSSWGGGERNEQFF. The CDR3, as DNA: TGTGCCAGCAGCTCCTGGGGTGGCGGAGAGAGGAATGAGCAGTTCTTC.

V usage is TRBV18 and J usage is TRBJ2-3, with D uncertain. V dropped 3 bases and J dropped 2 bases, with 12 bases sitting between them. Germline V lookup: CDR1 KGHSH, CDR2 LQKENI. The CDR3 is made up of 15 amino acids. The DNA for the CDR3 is TGTGCCAGCTCACCCGTTCCAACCCCCACAGATACGCAGTATTTT. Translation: CASSPVPTPTDTQYF.